This paragraph reports one TCR beta chain. The antigen is not known. No conserved phenylalanine or tryptophan ends this CDR3, so it is likely a read error. The limits of the CDR3 on the DNA are not certain, so only TCRdb's listed CDR3 is given. Everyone who donated was a Caucasian adult who lived in Nashville, Tennessee. CD4+ cells underwent separation, giving CD45RA+ naive and CD45RA-negative memory subsets. Measured with immunoSEQ multiplex PCR; TCRdb has only the in-frame clones, and not every one. This sample has 2 million to 2.5 million clones; around 95% occur once, and the top ten carry around 0.13%. These data come from a study of shared clonotypes between healthy human individuals. Study-level background: The donors, a couple of women and three men, were aged 18 to 49.

Study-wide results and limits: Exclusively blood specimens were collected; tissue repertoires likely differ.

The sequence was collected from a man aged 18 to 29 in good health. The sample consisted of naive CD4+ T cells sorted from blood. Noted subset: CD45RA+ positively selected.

The CDR3 loop is CASTGVGD. The V and J genes are TRBV6-5 and TRBJ2-7; the D call in the table, TRBD2, was not verified against the DNA. The CDR3 comprises 8 residues, both ends counted. From germline, CDR1 is MNHEY and CDR2 SVGAGI.